Presented here are 30 T cell receptor beta chains from one specimen sequenced in a study of monozygotic twins with inflammatory bowel disease. From its re-call of the 5' RACE reads, TCRdb lists each CDR3 protein once, without DNA. The record lists about 210,000 distinct CDR3 sequences, of which the ten most abundant hold less than 2%. Sequenced material: blood. These receptors came from a human donor with ulcerative colitis or Crohn's disease, or a healthy co-twin of an affected twin (not recorded which).

This chain joins TRBV6-5 and TRBJ1-1. Germline CDR1 is MNHEY and CDR2 is SVGAGI. The CDR3 has 19 residues. The CDR3 here is CASSYPPYERGGRPTEAFF.

The gene calls are TRBV7-2 and TRBJ1-4. Germline lookup yields CDR1 SGHTA and CDR2 FQGNSA. There are 13 residues in the CDR3. This CDR3 reads CASSLDSVEKLFF.

The V and J genes are TRBV27 and TRBJ2-3. Germline lookup yields CDR1 MNHEY and CDR2 SMNVEV (reference sequence). The CDR3 is 16 residues long. The CDR3 spells CASSLRLHSFTDTQYF.

This rearrangement joins TRBV4-2 to TRBJ1-5; TCRdb calls TRBD1, which cannot be checked without DNA. The CDR3 covers 16 residues. From germline, CDR1 is LGHNA and CDR2 YNFKEQ. The CDR3 is CASSQDRTTSNQPQHF.

The chain couples TRBV7-9 to TRBJ1-1; absent DNA, TCRdb's TRBD1 call cannot be checked. The CDR3 consists of 15 residues. Looked up from germline, CDR1 is SEHNR and CDR2 is FQNEAQ (reference sequence). The CDR3: CASSLAPGQNTEAFF.

The chain links TRBV20-1 to TRBJ2-5; the D call of TRBD1 rests on TCRdb alone, since no DNA is present to check it. This CDR3 is built from 12 residues. CDR1 is DFQATT and CDR2 is SNEGSKA in the germline V gene (reference sequence). The chain's CDR3 is CSAMRTEETQYF.

The rearrangement uses TRBV7-2 and TRBJ2-5; TCRdb's D call, TRBD2, is unchecked because there is no DNA. CDR1 and CDR2 from the germline V gene are SGHTA and FQGNSA. CDR3 size: 16 residues. CDR3 region: CASSTRLAGGPQTQYF.

The CDR3 protein is CASSEIGGQGAPYEQYF. This sequence joins TRBV6-1 and TRBJ2-7; TCRdb designates TRBD1, a call that cannot be tested without DNA. The V gene's germline CDR1 is MNHNS and CDR2 SASEGT. This CDR3 is 17 amino acids long.

The V and J genes are TRBV5-1 and TRBJ1-1; as DNA is missing, the TRBD1 call by TCRdb cannot be tested. The CDR3 contains 17 residues. Germline loops: CDR1 SGHRS, CDR2 YFSETQ. CDR3 loop: CASSSDWDSLGDTEAFF. Drawing the rest from reference TRBV5-1 and TRBJ1-1, the complete variable domain is KAGVTQTPRYLIKTRGQQVTLSCSPISGHRSVSWYQQTPGQGLQFLFEYFSETQRNKGNFPGRFSGRQFSNSRSEMNVSTLELGDSALYLCASSSDWDSLGDTEAFFGQGTRLTVV.

The J gene is TRBJ2-3, the V gene TRBV20-1; TCRdb's assignment of TRBD2 cannot be checked, as there is no DNA. From germline, CDR1 is DFQATT and CDR2 SNEGSKA (reference sequence). The CDR3 covers 13 residues. The CDR3 spells CSARDSRRITQYF.

This rearrangement joins TRBV6-2 or TRBV6-3 to TRBJ2-2; TCRdb selects TRBD2, and the lack of DNA leaves this call unchecked. The V gene's germline CDR1 is MNHEY and CDR2 SVGEGT. The CDR3 extends over 20 amino acids. CDR3 sequence reads: CASSSGISRGGFRNTGELFF.

V usage is TRBV6-6 and J usage is TRBJ1-2; the D gene TCRdb calls, TRBD1, cannot be checked with no DNA. The CDR3 is 13 residues long. Looked up from germline, CDR1 is MNHNY and CDR2 is SVGAGI (reference sequence). CDR3 sequence reads: CASSPTGEYGYTF.

CDR3 protein: CASSLVQRLSYNEQFF. The chain couples TRBV5-1 to TRBJ2-1. Germline-derived CDR1 and CDR2 are SGHRS and YFSETQ. The CDR3 extends over 16 amino acids.

The V call is TRBV2, the J call TRBJ2-3; TCRdb's D call of TRBD1 is untestable without DNA. The CDR3 is made up of 14 amino acids. Per the germline V gene, CDR1 is SNHLY and CDR2 is FYNNEI. CDR3 amino acids: CATTTGGTPRTQYF.

CDR3 loop: CAISESWGAEYDNEQFF. This chain uses TRBV10-3 with TRBJ2-1; TCRdb's D gene call, TRBD2, goes unchecked for lack of DNA. Germline V CDR1 and CDR2: ENHRY, SYGVKD. The CDR3 has 17 residues.

The chain is built from TRBV27 and TRBJ2-1; absent DNA, TCRdb's TRBD2 call cannot be checked. This CDR3 spans 15 amino acids. The V gene's germline CDR1 is MNHEY and CDR2 SMNVEV (reference sequence). CDR3 region: CASSTLGGVYNEQFF.

The V call is TRBV11-2, the J call TRBJ1-1; TCRdb picks TRBD1, but there is no DNA to check that call. The germline CDR1 and CDR2 sequences are SGHAT and FQNNGV. The CDR3 is 18 residues long. This CDR3 is CASSLDWNRWDSTSEAFF.

The chain is built from TRBV12-3 or TRBV12-4 and TRBJ1-5. The CDR3 is made up of 13 amino acids. The CDR3 is CASSLGLYQPQHF.

The gene calls are TRBV20-1 and TRBJ1-3; TCRdb reports TRBD1, a call that lacks DNA to check it against. Germline V gives CDR1 DFQATT, CDR2 SNEGSKA (reference sequence). The CDR3 runs to 17 residues. CDR3 loop: CSARVPDRAHSGNTIYF.

The chain links TRBV2 to TRBJ1-4. Germline-derived CDR1 and CDR2 are SNHLY and FYNNEI. The CDR3 is made up of 15 amino acids. CDR3 in amino acids: CASTTASTTNEKLFF.

V is TRBV20-1 and J is TRBJ2-1; checking the TCRdb D call of TRBD2 is not possible without DNA. CDR1 is DFQATT and CDR2 is SNEGSKA in the germline V gene (reference sequence). CDR3 length: 15 amino acids. CDR3 amino acids: CSARRREGAYNEQFF.

The J gene is TRBJ2-3, the V gene TRBV27. Germline loops: CDR1 MNHEY, CDR2 SMNVEV (reference sequence). This CDR3 is 14 amino acids long. Here the CDR3 reads CASSGLDGPDTQYF.

The chain joins TRBV5-4 to TRBJ1-2; with no DNA, the TCRdb D assignment of TRBD1 cannot be verified. The CDR3 is 15 residues long. Germline assignment: CDR1 SGHNT and CDR2 YYREEE (reference sequence). The CDR3 protein is CASSSLQGVNFGYTF.

This chain joins TRBV7-9 and TRBJ2-5; TCRdb calls TRBD2, which cannot be checked without DNA. Germline CDR1 reads SEHNR; CDR2 reads FQNEAQ (reference sequence). CDR3 length: 15 residues. The CDR3 loop reads CASSLGSSGQETQYF.

The V call is TRBV7-8, the J call TRBJ2-1; TCRdb picks TRBD1, but there is no DNA to check that call. CDR3 length: 15 residues. The germline CDR1 and CDR2 sequences are SGHVS and FQNEAQ. The CDR3 spells CASSLGDRGINEQFF.

CDR3 protein: CASSPRQGGYTF. This chain joins TRBV19 and TRBJ1-2; the TCRdb call, TRBD1, lacks DNA for checking. Germline CDR1 is LNHDA and CDR2 is SQIVND (reference sequence). There are 12 residues in the CDR3. The full variable domain, with the rest looked up from reference TRBV19 and TRBJ1-2, is DGGITQSPKYLFRKEGQNVTLSCEQNLNHDAMYWYRQDPGQGLRLIYYSQIVNDFQKGDIAEGYSVSREKKESFPLTVTSAQKNPTAFYLCASSPRQGGYTFGSGTRLTVV.

The genes are TRBV7-2 and TRBJ2-1; TCRdb returns TRBD1, unconfirmable since there is no DNA. The CDR3 covers 16 residues. Germline V lookup: CDR1 SGHTA, CDR2 FQGNSA. CDR3 residues: CASRSTGGRSYNEQFF. Full variable domain (rest looked up from reference TRBV7-2 and TRBJ2-1): GAGVSQSPSNKVTEKGKDVELRCDPISGHTALYWYRQSLGQGLEFLIYFQGNSAPDKSGLPSDRFSAERTGGSVSTLTIQRTQQEDSAVYLCASRSTGGRSYNEQFFGPGTRLTVL.

The rearrangement joins TRBV4-2 to TRBJ2-7; TCRdb picks TRBD2, but there is no DNA to check that call. This CDR3 has 18 residues. Germline assignment: CDR1 LGHNA and CDR2 YNFKEQ. CDR3 protein: CASSQGRSGGAYSYEQYF.

This rearrangement joins TRBV20-1 to TRBJ2-2; TCRdb's D call, TRBD1, is unchecked because there is no DNA. The CDR3 loop spans 15 amino acids. Germline V lookup: CDR1 DFQATT, CDR2 SNEGSKA (reference sequence). The CDR3 protein is CSARDPRTGTGELFF.

The J gene is TRBJ2-2, the V gene TRBV12-3 or TRBV12-4; TCRdb names TRBD2, which stays unverified in the absence of DNA. The CDR3 is 16 amino acids. CDR3 protein: CASSSLGRRSTGELFF.